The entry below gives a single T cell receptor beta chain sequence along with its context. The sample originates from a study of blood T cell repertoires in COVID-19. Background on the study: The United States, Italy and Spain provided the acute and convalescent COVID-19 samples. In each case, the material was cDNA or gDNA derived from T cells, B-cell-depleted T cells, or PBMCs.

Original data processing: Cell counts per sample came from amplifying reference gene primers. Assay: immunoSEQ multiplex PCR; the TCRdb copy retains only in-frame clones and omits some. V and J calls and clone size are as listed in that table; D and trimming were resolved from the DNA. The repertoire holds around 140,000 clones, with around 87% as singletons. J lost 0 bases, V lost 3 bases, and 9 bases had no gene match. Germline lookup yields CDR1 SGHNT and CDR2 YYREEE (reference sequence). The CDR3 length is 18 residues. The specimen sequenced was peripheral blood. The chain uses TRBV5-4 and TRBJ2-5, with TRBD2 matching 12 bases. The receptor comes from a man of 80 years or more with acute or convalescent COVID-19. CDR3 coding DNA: TGTGCCAGCAGCTCCAGACTAGCGGGGGCTGGGTACCAAGAGACCCAGTACTTC. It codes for CASSSRLAGAGYQETQYF.